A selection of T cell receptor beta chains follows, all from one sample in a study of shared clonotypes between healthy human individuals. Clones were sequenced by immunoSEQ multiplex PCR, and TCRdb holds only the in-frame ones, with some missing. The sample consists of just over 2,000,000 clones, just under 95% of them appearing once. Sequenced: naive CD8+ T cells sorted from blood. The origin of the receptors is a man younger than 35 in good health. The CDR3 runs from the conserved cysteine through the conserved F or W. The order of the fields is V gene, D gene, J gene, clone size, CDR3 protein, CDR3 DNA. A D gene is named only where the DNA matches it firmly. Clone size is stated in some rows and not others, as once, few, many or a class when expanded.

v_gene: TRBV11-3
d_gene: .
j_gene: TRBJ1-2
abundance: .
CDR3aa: CASSLVSADNYGYTF
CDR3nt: TGTGCCAGCAGCTTAGTGTCGGCGGATAACTATGGCTACACCTTC

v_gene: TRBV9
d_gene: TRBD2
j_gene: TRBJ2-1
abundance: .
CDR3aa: CASSSLAGSNEQFF
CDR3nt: TGTGCCAGCAGCTCTCTAGCGGGATCGAATGAGCAGTTCTTC

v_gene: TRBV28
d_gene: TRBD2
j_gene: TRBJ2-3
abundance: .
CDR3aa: CASSFSGGGTDTQYF
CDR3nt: TGTGCCAGCAGTTTTAGCGGGGGAGGCACAGATACGCAGTATTTT

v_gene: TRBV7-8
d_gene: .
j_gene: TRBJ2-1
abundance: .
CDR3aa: CASSLDLSSYNEQFF
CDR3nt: TGTGCCAGCAGCTTAGACCTGAGCTCCTACAATGAGCAGTTCTTC

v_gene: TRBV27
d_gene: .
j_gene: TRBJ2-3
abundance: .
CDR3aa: CASSAKQFSTDTQYF
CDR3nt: TGTGCCAGCAGTGCAAAACAGTTTAGCACAGATACGCAGTATTTT

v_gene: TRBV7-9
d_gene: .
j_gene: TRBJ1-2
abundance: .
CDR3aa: CASSLVVGDGYTF
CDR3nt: TGTGCCAGCAGCTTAGTTGTCGGGGATGGCTACACCTTC

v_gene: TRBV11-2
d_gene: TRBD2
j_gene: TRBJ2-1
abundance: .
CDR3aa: CASSFTPGLEASYNEQFF
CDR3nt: TGTGCCAGCAGCTTCACTCCGGGACTAGAGGCCTCCTACAATGAGCAGTTCTTC

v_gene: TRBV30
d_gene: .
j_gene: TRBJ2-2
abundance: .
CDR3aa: CAWTDGLNTGELFF
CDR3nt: TGTGCCTGGACAGACGGACTGAACACCGGGGAGCTGTTTTTT

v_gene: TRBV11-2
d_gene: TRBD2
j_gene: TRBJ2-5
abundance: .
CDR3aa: CASSLARGASGGAVETQYF
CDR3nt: TGTGCCAGCAGCTTAGCCAGAGGGGCTAGCGGGGGGGCAGTGGAGACCCAGTACTTC

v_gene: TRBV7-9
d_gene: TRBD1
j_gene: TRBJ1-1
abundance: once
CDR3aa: CASSFETGTGNTEAFF
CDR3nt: TGTGCCAGCAGCTTCGAGACCGGGACAGGCAACACTGAAGCTTTCTTT

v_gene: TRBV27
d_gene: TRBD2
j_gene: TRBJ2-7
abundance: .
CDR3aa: CASSPGLAGGPGEQYF
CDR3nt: TGTGCCAGCAGTCCGGGACTAGCGGGGGGGCCTGGCGAGCAGTACTTC

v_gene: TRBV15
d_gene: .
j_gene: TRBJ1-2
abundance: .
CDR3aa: CATSRDSEGIWDYGYTF
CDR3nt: TGTGCCACCAGCAGAGATAGTGAAGGGATATGGGACTATGGCTACACCTTC

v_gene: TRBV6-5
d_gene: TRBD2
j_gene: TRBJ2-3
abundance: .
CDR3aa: CASSRRTSGTDTQYF
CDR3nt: TGTGCCAGCAGCCGCCGGACTAGCGGCACAGATACGCAGTATTTT

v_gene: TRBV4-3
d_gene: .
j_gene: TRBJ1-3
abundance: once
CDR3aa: CASSQDVGGGNTIYF
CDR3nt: TGCGCCAGCAGCCAAGATGTGGGAGGTGGAAACACCATATATTTT

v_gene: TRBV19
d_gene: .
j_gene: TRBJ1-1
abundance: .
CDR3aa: CASGWTNTEAFF
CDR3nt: TGTGCCAGTGGATGGACTAACACTGAAGCTTTCTTT

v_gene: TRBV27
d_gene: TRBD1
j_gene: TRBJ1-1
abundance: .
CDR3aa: CASSLLGRGTIMNTEAFF
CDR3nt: TGTGCCAGCAGTTTATTAGGCAGGGGGACAATTATGAACACTGAAGCTTTCTTT

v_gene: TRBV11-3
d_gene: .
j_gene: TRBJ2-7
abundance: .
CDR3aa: CASSLDPGSYEQYF
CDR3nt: TGTGCCAGCAGCTTAGATCCGGGCTCCTACGAGCAGTACTTC

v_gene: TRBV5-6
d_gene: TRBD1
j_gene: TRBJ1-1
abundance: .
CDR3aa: CASSFQGGSTEAFF
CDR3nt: TGTGCCAGCAGCTTTCAGGGGGGGAGCACTGAAGCTTTCTTT

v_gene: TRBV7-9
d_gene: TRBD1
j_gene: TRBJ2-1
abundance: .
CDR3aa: CASSLRLPQGAQYNEQFF
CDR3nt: TGTGCCAGCAGCTTAAGGCTTCCCCAGGGGGCGCAGTACAATGAGCAGTTCTTC

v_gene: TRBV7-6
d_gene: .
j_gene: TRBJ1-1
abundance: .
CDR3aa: CASSHGNTEAFF
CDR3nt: TGTGCCAGCAGCCACGGGAACACTGAAGCTTTCTTT

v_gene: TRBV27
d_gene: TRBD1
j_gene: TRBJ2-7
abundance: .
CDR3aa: CASSLLAGTGADEQYF
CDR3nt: TGTGCCAGCAGTTTACTAGCCGGGACAGGGGCTGACGAGCAGTACTTC

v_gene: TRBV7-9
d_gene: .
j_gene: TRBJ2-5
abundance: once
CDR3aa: CASSSSDGGFSQETQYF
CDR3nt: TGTGCCAGCAGCTCATCAGATGGGGGTTTCTCCCAAGAGACCCAGTACTTC

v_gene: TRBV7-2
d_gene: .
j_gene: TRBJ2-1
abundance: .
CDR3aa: CASSLGGGVSYNEQFF
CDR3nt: TGTGCCAGCAGCCTCGGCGGCGGGGTTTCCTACAATGAGCAGTTCTTC

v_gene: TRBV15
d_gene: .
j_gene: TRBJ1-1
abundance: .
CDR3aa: CATSRARDLNTEAFF
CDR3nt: TGTGCCACCAGCAGAGCAAGGGACTTGAACACTGAAGCTTTCTTT

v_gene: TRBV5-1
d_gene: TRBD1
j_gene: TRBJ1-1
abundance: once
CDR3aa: CASSLGQLTEAFF
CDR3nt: TGCGCCAGCAGCCTGGGACAGCTCACTGAAGCTTTCTTT

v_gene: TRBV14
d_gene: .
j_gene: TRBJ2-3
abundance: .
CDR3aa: CASSHFTDTQYF
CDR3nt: TGTGCCAGCAGCCACTTTACAGATACGCAGTATTTT

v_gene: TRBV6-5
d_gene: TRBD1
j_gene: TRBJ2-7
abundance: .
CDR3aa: CASKAGQGTYEQYF
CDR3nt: TGTGCCAGCAAGGCGGGACAGGGTACCTACGAGCAGTACTTC

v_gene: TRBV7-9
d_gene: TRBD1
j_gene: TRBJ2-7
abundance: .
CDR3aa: CASSLEAGQAFYEQYF
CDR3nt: TGTGCCAGCAGCTTAGAGGCGGGACAGGCTTTTTACGAGCAGTACTTC

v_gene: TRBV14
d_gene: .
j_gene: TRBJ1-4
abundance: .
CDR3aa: CASSPIQTTGHGRDEKLFF
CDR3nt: TGTGCCAGCAGCCCAATACAAACCACGGGACACGGTAGGGATGAAAAACTGTTTTTT

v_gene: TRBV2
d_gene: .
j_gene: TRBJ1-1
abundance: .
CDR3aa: CAGEVGNTEAFF
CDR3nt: TGTGCCGGTGAGGTGGGGAACACTGAAGCTTTCTTT

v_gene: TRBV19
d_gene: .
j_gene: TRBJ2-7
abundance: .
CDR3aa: CASSNGVWYEQYF
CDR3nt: TGTGCCAGTAGTAACGGGGTCTGGTACGAGCAGTACTTC

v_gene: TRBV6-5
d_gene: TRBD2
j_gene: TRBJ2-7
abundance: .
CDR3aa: CASSYSGRSSYEQYF
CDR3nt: TGTGCCAGCAGTTACAGCGGGAGGAGCTCCTACGAGCAGTACTTC

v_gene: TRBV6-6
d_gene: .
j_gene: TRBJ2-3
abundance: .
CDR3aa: CASSSARTDTQYF
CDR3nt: TGTGCCAGCAGTTCGGCCCGCACAGATACGCAGTATTTT

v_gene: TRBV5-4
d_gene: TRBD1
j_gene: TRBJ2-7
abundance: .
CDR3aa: CASSLAPGQIHEQYF
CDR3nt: TGTGCCAGCAGTCTGGCACCGGGACAGATCCACGAGCAGTACTTC

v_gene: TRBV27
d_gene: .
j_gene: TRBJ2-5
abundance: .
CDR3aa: CASRFSLLAPQETQYF
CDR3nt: TGTGCCAGCAGGTTCTCACTATTAGCGCCGCAAGAGACCCAGTACTTC

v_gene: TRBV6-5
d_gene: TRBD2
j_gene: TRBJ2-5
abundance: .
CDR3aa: CASRISGGPQETQYF
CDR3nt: TGTGCCAGCAGGATTAGCGGGGGTCCCCAAGAGACCCAGTACTTC

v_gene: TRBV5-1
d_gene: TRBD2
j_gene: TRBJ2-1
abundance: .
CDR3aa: CASRRRTGLAGDNEQFF
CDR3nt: TGCGCCAGCAGGAGAAGGACGGGACTAGCGGGAGATAATGAGCAGTTCTTC

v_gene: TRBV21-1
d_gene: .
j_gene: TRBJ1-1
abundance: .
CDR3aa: CASSYRDRGMNTEAFF
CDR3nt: TGTGCCAGCAGCTATCGGGACAGGGGTATGAACACTGAAGCTTTCTTT

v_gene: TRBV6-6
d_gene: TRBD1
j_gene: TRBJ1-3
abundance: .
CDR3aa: CASNTGVSGNTIYF
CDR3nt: TGTGCCAGCAACACAGGGGTATCTGGAAACACCATATATTTT

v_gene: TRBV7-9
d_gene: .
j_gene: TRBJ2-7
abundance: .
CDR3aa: CASSLVFDEQYF
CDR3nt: TGTGCCAGCAGCTTAGTTTTCGACGAGCAGTACTTC